What follows is one TCR beta chain and its context. This specimen comes from a study of OX40 agonist ivuxolimab in advanced cancers. Looked up from germline, CDR1 is PRHDT and CDR2 is FYEKMQ (reference sequence). V lost 5 bases and J 5 bases, leaving 13 bases between the germline ends. This CDR3 is 14 amino acids long. TCRdb's copy holds only in-frame clones and misses some; the assay was immunoSEQ multiplex PCR. The table shows under 50,000 clones, with around 86% occurring only once. The clonotype was recovered from an adult with an advanced solid tumor such as melanoma, head and neck, liver or kidney cancer. The chain recombines TRBV13 with TRBJ2-4; D gene ambiguous. The sample was CD4+ or CD8+ T cells sorted from blood, taken in a trial of the OX40 agonist ivuxolimab. The CDR3 reads CASSQRVQQNIQYF. The DNA for the CDR3 is TGTGCCAGCAGCCAAAGGGTACAACAAAACATTCAGTACTTC.